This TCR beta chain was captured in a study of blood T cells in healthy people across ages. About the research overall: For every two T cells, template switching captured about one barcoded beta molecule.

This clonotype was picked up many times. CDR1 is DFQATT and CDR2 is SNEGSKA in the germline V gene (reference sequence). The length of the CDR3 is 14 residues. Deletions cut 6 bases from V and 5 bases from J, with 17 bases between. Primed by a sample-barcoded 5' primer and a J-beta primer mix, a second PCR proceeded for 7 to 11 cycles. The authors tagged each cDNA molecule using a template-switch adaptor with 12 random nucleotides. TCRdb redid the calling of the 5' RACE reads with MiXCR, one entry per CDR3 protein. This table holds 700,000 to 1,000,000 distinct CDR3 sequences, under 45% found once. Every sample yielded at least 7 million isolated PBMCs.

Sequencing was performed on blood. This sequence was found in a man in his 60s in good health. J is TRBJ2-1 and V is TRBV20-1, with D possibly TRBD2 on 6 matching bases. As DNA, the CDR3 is TGCAGTGCGCAACCCGGGACTCTACACAATGAGCAGTTCTTC. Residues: CSAQPGTLHNEQFF.